A selection of T cell receptor beta chains follows, all from one sample in a study of blood T cell repertoires in COVID-19. Method: immunoSEQ multiplex PCR; TCRdb's copy keeps in-frame clones and lacks some. The profile covers 80,000 or so clones, with roughly nine tenths appearing a single time and roughly 2.1% taken by the ten largest. The sample consisted of peripheral blood. Source of these receptors: a man aged 50-60 years with acute or convalescent COVID-19. Each CDR3 is given with its conserved first and last residue. D genes are given only for firm matches. Size tells how often a clone was seen (once, few, many) or the class of an expanded clone, and some rows leave it out.

clone_size: .
d_call: .
v_call: TRBV5-6
j_call: TRBJ2-2
cdr3_aa: CASSLGGRGELFF
cdr3_nt: TGTGCCAGCAGCTTGGGGGGCAGGGGGGAGCTGTTTTTT

clone_size: once
d_call: .
v_call: TRBV28
j_call: TRBJ2-1
cdr3_aa: CASSYPVTMMNEQFF
cdr3_nt: TGTGCCAGCAGTTACCCCGTTACTATGATGAATGAGCAGTTCTTC

clone_size: .
d_call: TRBD1
v_call: TRBV19
j_call: TRBJ2-5
cdr3_aa: CASSTLRDRGRETQYF
cdr3_nt: TGTGCCAGTAGTACGCTCCGGGACAGGGGTAGGGAGACCCAGTACTTC

clone_size: .
d_call: TRBD2
v_call: TRBV5-4
j_call: TRBJ2-2
cdr3_aa: CASSLASGSGELFF
cdr3_nt: TGTGCCAGCAGCTTGGCTAGCGGTTCCGGGGAGCTGTTTTTT

clone_size: once
d_call: .
v_call: TRBV28
j_call: TRBJ1-4
cdr3_aa: CASSSAGTDKGKLFF
cdr3_nt: TGTGCCAGCAGTTCGGCCGGGACTGATAAGGGAAAACTGTTTTTT

clone_size: .
d_call: .
v_call: TRBV6-1
j_call: TRBJ1-2
cdr3_aa: CASSDRINYGYTF
cdr3_nt: TGTGCCAGCAGTGACAGGATTAACTATGGCTACACCTTC

clone_size: .
d_call: TRBD2
v_call: TRBV28
j_call: TRBJ2-1
cdr3_aa: CASSPLAEVYNEQFF
cdr3_nt: TGTGCCAGCAGCCCTCTAGCGGAAGTATACAATGAGCAGTTCTTC

clone_size: .
d_call: TRBD1
v_call: TRBV4-1
j_call: TRBJ1-4
cdr3_aa: CASSLTGGEKLFF
cdr3_nt: TGCGCCAGCAGCCTGACAGGGGGAGAAAAACTGTTTTTT

clone_size: .
d_call: TRBD2
v_call: TRBV6-1
j_call: TRBJ2-1
cdr3_aa: CASSDGLADFNEQFF
cdr3_nt: TGTGCCAGCAGTGACGGACTAGCAGACTTCAATGAGCAGTTCTTC

clone_size: .
d_call: TRBD2
v_call: TRBV19
j_call: TRBJ2-1
cdr3_aa: CASSIEGLAANEQFF
cdr3_nt: TGTGCCAGTAGTATAGAGGGACTAGCGGCAAATGAGCAGTTCTTC

clone_size: .
d_call: .
v_call: TRBV28
j_call: TRBJ2-2
cdr3_aa: CASSWGLAANTGELFF
cdr3_nt: TGTGCCAGCAGCTGGGGGCTAGCGGCGAACACCGGGGAGCTGTTTTTT

clone_size: .
d_call: TRBD1
v_call: TRBV7-2
j_call: TRBJ2-1
cdr3_aa: CASSLFDRGGFEQFF
cdr3_nt: TGTGCCAGCAGCTTATTTGACAGGGGGGGTTTTGAGCAGTTCTTC

clone_size: .
d_call: .
v_call: TRBV29-1
j_call: TRBJ2-3
cdr3_aa: CSVKGADTQYF
cdr3_nt: TGCAGCGTTAAAGGAGCAGATACGCAGTATTTT

clone_size: once
d_call: .
v_call: TRBV10-3
j_call: TRBJ1-1
cdr3_aa: CAIRDDRGGTEAFF
cdr3_nt: TGTGCCATCAGAGACGACCGAGGCGGCACTGAAGCTTTCTTT

clone_size: .
d_call: .
v_call: TRBV3-1/TRBV3-2
j_call: TRBJ1-5
cdr3_aa: CASSQDRGQPQHF
cdr3_nt: TGTGCCAGCAGCCAAGACAGGGGTCAGCCCCAGCATTTT

clone_size: .
d_call: .
v_call: TRBV28
j_call: TRBJ2-1
cdr3_aa: CASETGGNEQFF
cdr3_nt: TGTGCCAGCGAAACTGGGGGGAATGAGCAGTTCTTC

clone_size: .
d_call: TRBD2
v_call: TRBV6-2/TRBV6-3
j_call: TRBJ2-3
cdr3_aa: CASSPRTSGGAEDTQYF
cdr3_nt: TGTGCCAGCAGTCCCCGGACTAGCGGGGGGGCCGAAGATACGCAGTATTTT

clone_size: .
d_call: TRBD2
v_call: TRBV5-1
j_call: TRBJ2-7
cdr3_aa: CASSFNSGTEQYF
cdr3_nt: TGCGCCAGCAGCTTCAATAGCGGGACCGAGCAGTACTTC

clone_size: .
d_call: .
v_call: TRBV6-2/TRBV6-3
j_call: TRBJ1-5
cdr3_aa: CASSPQWARGNQPQHF
cdr3_nt: TGTGCCAGCAGCCCTCAGTGGGCAAGGGGAAATCAGCCCCAGCATTTT

clone_size: once
d_call: TRBD2
v_call: TRBV4-1
j_call: TRBJ2-3
cdr3_aa: CASSQPPGTSRFVDTQYF
cdr3_nt: TGCGCCAGCAGCCAACCTCCCGGGACTAGCCGTTTCGTGGATACGCAGTATTTT

clone_size: .
d_call: TRBD2
v_call: TRBV6-2/TRBV6-3
j_call: TRBJ2-1
cdr3_aa: CASSTGGEYNEQFF
cdr3_nt: TGTGCCAGCAGTACCGGGGGGGAATACAATGAGCAGTTCTTC

clone_size: .
d_call: TRBD2
v_call: TRBV18
j_call: TRBJ2-5
cdr3_aa: CASSPPVAGGQETQYF
cdr3_nt: TGTGCCAGCTCACCGCCAGTAGCGGGAGGGCAAGAGACCCAGTACTTC

clone_size: .
d_call: .
v_call: TRBV7-9
j_call: TRBJ1-5
cdr3_aa: CASSLGTVDQPQHF
cdr3_nt: TGTGCCAGCAGCTTAGGGACAGTCGATCAGCCCCAGCATTTT

clone_size: once
d_call: .
v_call: TRBV5-1
j_call: TRBJ2-7
cdr3_aa: CASSLSSKLSYEQYF
cdr3_nt: TGCGCCAGCAGCTTATCTTCCAAGCTAAGCTACGAGCAGTACTTC